A selection of T cell receptor beta chains follows, all from one sample in a study of T cell changes during pregnancy in multiple sclerosis. The table came from immunoSEQ multiplex PCR; TCRdb's copy has only in-frame clones and leaves some out. The sample lists about 100,000 clones; 92% were seen once. The material was peripheral blood, obtained after pregnancy. These receptors came from a female donor with multiple sclerosis, enrolled in a pregnancy study. Both conserved end residues are part of each CDR3. The D gene is left open where the match is weak. Clone size is not always given. Where it is, it says once, few, many or a class for expanded clones.

cdr3_aa,cdr3_nt,clone_size,d_call,v_call,j_call
CASSPTGKETQYF,TGTGCCAGCAGCCCGACAGGGAAAGAGACCCAGTACTTC,NA,TRBD1,TRBV14,TRBJ2-5
CASSVGSSGGAIETQYF,TGTGCCAGCAGCGTAGGTTCTAGCGGGGGGGCAATTGAGACCCAGTACTTC,NA,TRBD2,TRBV9,TRBJ2-5
CASSFSRGELFF,TGTGCCAGCAGCTTCTCTAGGGGGGAGCTGTTTTTT,NA,NA,TRBV7-3,TRBJ2-2
CASSLRGGAETQYF,TGTGCCAGCAGCTTACGAGGGGGCGCGGAGACCCAGTACTTC,NA,TRBD1,TRBV7-2,TRBJ2-5
CASSLGRPNTEAFF,TGTGCCAGCAGCTTGGGCAGGCCGAACACTGAAGCTTTCTTT,NA,NA,TRBV11-3,TRBJ1-1
CASSPDRNQPQHF,TGCGCCAGCAGCCCGGACAGGAATCAGCCCCAGCATTTT,NA,TRBD1,TRBV4-1,TRBJ1-5
CASSVAPAGGENIQYF,TGTGCCAGCAGCGTAGCTCCGGCCGGAGGGGAAAACATTCAGTACTTC,NA,NA,TRBV9,TRBJ2-4
CASSSKRAGGAEEKLFF,TGTGCCAGCAGCTCAAAACGTGCAGGGGGCGCAGAAGAAAAACTGTTTTTT,NA,TRBD1,TRBV5-4,TRBJ1-4
CASHPGQSLVEAFF,TGTGCCAGCCACCCCGGACAGAGCCTCGTTGAAGCTTTCTTT,NA,NA,TRBV19,TRBJ1-1
CASSEGTGGNTEAFF,TGTGCCAGCAGTGAAGGGACAGGAGGGAACACTGAAGCTTTCTTT,NA,TRBD1,TRBV6-1,TRBJ1-1
CASSLPVRLAGGQHEQFF,TGTGCCAGCAGCTTACCCGTGAGACTAGCGGGAGGGCAACATGAGCAGTTCTTC,NA,TRBD2,TRBV7-9,TRBJ2-1
CASSPMQVDSGSDTQYF,TGTGCCAGCAGCCCCATGCAGGTGGATAGCGGTTCAGATACGCAGTATTTT,NA,NA,TRBV5-4,TRBJ2-3
CASSQLQGEGEKLFF,TGCGCCAGCAGCCAACTACAGGGGGAAGGTGAAAAACTGTTTTTT,NA,TRBD1,TRBV4-1,TRBJ1-4
CASPPVAQYNTDTQYF,TGTGCCAGCCCTCCCGTCGCACAGTATAACACAGATACGCAGTATTTT,NA,NA,TRBV9,TRBJ2-3
CASSRGSEETQYF,TGTGCCAGCAGCAGGGGCAGTGAAGAGACCCAGTACTTC,NA,NA,TRBV5-4,TRBJ2-5
CASSAQGQGFVF,TGTGCCAGCAGCGCCCAGGGACAGGGGTTCGTCTTC,NA,TRBD1,TRBV6-1,TRBJ2-1
CAGRLGLDYEQYF,TGTGCCGGCCGATTAGGACTGGACTACGAGCAGTACTTC,NA,NA,TRBV2,TRBJ2-7
CASKGGGTEQYF,TGTGCCAGTAAGGGTGGGGGGACGGAGCAGTACTTC,NA,NA,TRBV19,TRBJ2-7
CASSPRQVLNPYEQYF,TGTGCCAGCTCACCACGGCAGGTCCTTAATCCCTACGAGCAGTACTTC,NA,NA,TRBV18,TRBJ2-7
CASSPGPDTEAFF,TGTGCCAGCAGCCCAGGCCCGGACACTGAAGCTTTCTTT,NA,NA,TRBV7-3,TRBJ1-1
CASSVRQGSLDEQFF,TGTGCCAGCAGCGTCCGACAGGGGAGTCTCGATGAGCAGTTCTTC,NA,TRBD1,TRBV7-2,TRBJ2-1
CASSPGAGMGYF,TGTGCCAGCAGCCCTGGGGCGGGGATGGGGTACTTC,NA,NA,TRBV28,TRBJ2-7
CASSSYPPVGANVLTF,TGTGCCAGCAGCTCTTACCCCCCGGTGGGGGCCAACGTCCTGACTTTC,NA,NA,TRBV11-2,TRBJ2-6
CASSPGELAGLNEQFF,TGCGCCAGCAGCCCCGGGGAACTAGCGGGTTTGAATGAGCAGTTCTTC,NA,TRBD2,TRBV5-1,TRBJ2-1
CASGVQGWAGELFF,TGTGCTAGTGGCGTACAGGGTTGGGCCGGGGAGCTGTTTTTT,NA,NA,TRBV12-5,TRBJ2-2
CASSAMLNTEAFF,TGTGCCAGCAGCGCGATGTTGAACACTGAAGCTTTCTTT,NA,NA,TRBV6-1,TRBJ1-1
CASSLASSFSSSYNEQFF,TGTGCCAGCAGCTTGGCTAGCTCCTTCTCTAGCTCCTACAATGAGCAGTTCTTC,NA,NA,TRBV5-4,TRBJ2-1
CASSATGTGYGYTF,TGTGCCAGCAGCGCGACAGGGACGGGGTATGGCTACACCTTC,NA,TRBD1,TRBV9,TRBJ1-2
CASRRQGEHEAFF,TGTGCCAGCAGGAGACAGGGGGAACACGAAGCTTTCTTT,NA,TRBD1,TRBV27,TRBJ1-1
CATSIRRRVGSNQPQHF,TGTGCCACCAGCATCCGTCGGAGAGTAGGTAGCAATCAGCCCCAGCATTTT,NA,NA,TRBV15,TRBJ1-5
CASSPDLPSYEQYF,TGTGCCAGCAGCCCCGACTTACCCTCCTACGAGCAGTACTTC,NA,NA,TRBV6-5,TRBJ2-7
CASSRRTSGSYEQYF,TGCGCCAGCAGCAGAAGGACTAGCGGTTCCTACGAGCAGTACTTC,NA,TRBD2,TRBV5-1,TRBJ2-7
CASSRTADTQYF,TGTGCCAGCAGCCGGACTGCAGATACGCAGTATTTT,NA,NA,TRBV5-6,TRBJ2-3
CASMTGVSSTDTQYF,TGTGCCAGCATGACAGGGGTATCGTCGACAGATACGCAGTATTTT,once,TRBD1,TRBV7-6,TRBJ2-3
CASSQDRGTRRGNTIYF,TGTGCCAGCAGCCAAGACAGGGGTACGCGACGTGGAAACACCATATATTTT,NA,NA,TRBV14,TRBJ1-3
CASHLQGNTEAFF,TGTGCCAGCCATCTACAGGGGAACACTGAAGCTTTCTTT,NA,NA,TRBV18,TRBJ1-1
CASTTQTTGGKDTEAFF,TGTGCCAGCACCACCCAAACGACAGGGGGCAAGGACACTGAAGCTTTCTTT,NA,NA,TRBV21-1,TRBJ1-1
CASGLPAGTFTDTQYF,TGTGCTAGTGGTTTGCCTGCTGGGACTTTCACAGATACGCAGTATTTT,NA,NA,TRBV12-5,TRBJ2-3
CASSPGGRTEAFF,TGTGCCAGCAGCCCAGGGGGAAGGACTGAAGCTTTCTTT,NA,TRBD1,TRBV7-3,TRBJ1-1
CASSLGQGSYNEQFF,TGTGCCAGCAGTTTAGGGCAGGGTAGTTACAATGAGCAGTTCTTC,NA,NA,TRBV27,TRBJ2-1
CSVERRNGYTF,TGCAGCGTTGAAAGGAGAAATGGCTACACCTTC,NA,NA,TRBV29-1,TRBJ1-2
CASVDRTNEKLFF,TGTGCCAGCGTGGACAGAACTAATGAAAAACTGTTTTTT,NA,NA,TRBV2,TRBJ1-4
CASTLLTSGGGEQYF,TGTGCCAGCACCCTACTGACTAGCGGGGGCGGCGAGCAGTACTTC,NA,TRBD2,TRBV27,TRBJ2-7
CASSSSGTSGQDEQFF,TGTGCCAGCAGCTCGTCCGGGACTAGCGGCCAAGATGAGCAGTTCTTC,NA,TRBD2,TRBV7-6,TRBJ2-1
CASRLGGLSYEQYF,TGTGCCAGCAGGCTTGGCGGTCTCTCCTACGAGCAGTACTTC,NA,NA,TRBV7-2,TRBJ2-7
CAWSVPGLAETQYF,TGTGCCTGGAGTGTCCCGGGACTAGCGGAGACCCAGTACTTC,NA,TRBD2,TRBV30,TRBJ2-5
CASSPALSTGGAGYGYTF,TGTGCCAGCAGTCCAGCCCTTAGTACAGGGGGCGCGGGCTATGGCTACACCTTC,NA,TRBD1,TRBV5-4,TRBJ1-2
CGSLGTGNYGYTF,TGTGGCAGTCTCGGGACAGGGAACTATGGCTACACCTTC,NA,TRBD1,TRBV19,TRBJ1-2
CASSSTRGSSYNEQFF,TGTGCCAGCAGCTCCACCCGGGGGAGCTCCTACAATGAGCAGTTCTTC,NA,NA,TRBV13,TRBJ2-1
CASSPNRGSGLEQYF,TGTGCCAGCTCACCTAACAGGGGATCTGGTCTCGAGCAGTACTTC,NA,TRBD1,TRBV18,TRBJ2-7
CASHNHQYEQYF,TGTGCCAGCCACAATCATCAGTACGAGCAGTACTTC,NA,NA,TRBV28,TRBJ2-7
CASSFETRILETQYF,TGTGCCAGCAGCTTCGAGACTAGGATTCTAGAGACCCAGTACTTC,NA,NA,TRBV7-9,TRBJ2-5
CSVAGAGGANVLTF,TGCAGCGTGGCAGGGGCTGGAGGGGCCAACGTCCTGACTTTC,NA,NA,TRBV29-1,TRBJ2-6
CASSEGGGFQETQYF,TGCGCCAGCAGTGAAGGGGGGGGCTTCCAAGAGACCCAGTACTTC,NA,NA,TRBV10-2,TRBJ2-5
CASSISGSNTEAFF,TGTGCCAGTAGTATATCCGGGTCCAACACTGAAGCTTTCTTT,once,NA,TRBV19,TRBJ1-1
CASSVPGHPPNYGYTF,TGTGCCAGTAGTGTCCCGGGACACCCCCCTAACTATGGCTACACCTTC,NA,NA,TRBV19,TRBJ1-2
CASSSSPRGNTIYF,TGTGCCAGCAGCTCCAGCCCAAGGGGGAACACCATATATTTT,few,NA,TRBV5-6,TRBJ1-3
CAWSVRLLATDTQYF,TGTGCCTGGAGTGTACGGCTGCTAGCCACAGATACGCAGTATTTT,NA,NA,TRBV30,TRBJ2-3
CAISARQGDGYTF,TGTGCCATCAGTGCCCGACAGGGGGATGGCTACACCTTC,NA,TRBD1,TRBV10-3,TRBJ1-2
CASSTDTNTPWRDF,TGTGCCAGTAGTACCGACACAAACACCCCTTGGCGTGATTTT,NA,NA,TRBV19,TRBJ1-4